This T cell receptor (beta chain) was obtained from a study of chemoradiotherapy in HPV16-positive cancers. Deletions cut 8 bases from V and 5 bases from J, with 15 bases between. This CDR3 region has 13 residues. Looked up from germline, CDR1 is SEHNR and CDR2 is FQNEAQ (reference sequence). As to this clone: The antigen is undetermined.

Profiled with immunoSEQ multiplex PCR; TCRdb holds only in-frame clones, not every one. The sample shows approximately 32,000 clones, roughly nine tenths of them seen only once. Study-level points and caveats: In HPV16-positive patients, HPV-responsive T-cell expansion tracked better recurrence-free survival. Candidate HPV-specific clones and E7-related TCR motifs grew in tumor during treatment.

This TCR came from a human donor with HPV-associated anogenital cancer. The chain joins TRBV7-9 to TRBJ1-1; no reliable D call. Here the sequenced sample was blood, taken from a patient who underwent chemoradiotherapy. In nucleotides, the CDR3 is TGTGCCAGCGGGGTGGTGGGTCGAACTGAAGCTTTCTTT. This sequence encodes CASGVVGRTEAFF. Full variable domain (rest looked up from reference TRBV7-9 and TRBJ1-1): DTGVSQNPRHKITKRGQNVTFRCDPISEHNRLYWYRQTLGQGPEFLTYFQNEAQLEKSRLLSDRFSAERPKGSFSTLEIQRTEQGDSAMYLCASGVVGRTEAFFGQGTRLTVV.